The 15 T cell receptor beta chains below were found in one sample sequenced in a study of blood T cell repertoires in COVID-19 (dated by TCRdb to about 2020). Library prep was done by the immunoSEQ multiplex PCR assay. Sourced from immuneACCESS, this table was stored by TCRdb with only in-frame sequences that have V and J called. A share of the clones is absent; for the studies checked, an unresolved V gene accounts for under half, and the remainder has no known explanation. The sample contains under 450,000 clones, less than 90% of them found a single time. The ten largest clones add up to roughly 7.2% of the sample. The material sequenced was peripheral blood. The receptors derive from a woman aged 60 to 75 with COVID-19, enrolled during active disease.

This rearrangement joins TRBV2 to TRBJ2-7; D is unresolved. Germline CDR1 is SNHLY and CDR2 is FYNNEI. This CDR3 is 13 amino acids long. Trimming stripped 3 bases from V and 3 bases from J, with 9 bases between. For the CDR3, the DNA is TGTGCCAGCAGTGACCTAATTGGCTACGAGCAGTACTTC. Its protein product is CASSDLIGYEQYF. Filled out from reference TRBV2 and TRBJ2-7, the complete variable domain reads EPEVTQTPSHQVTQMGQEVILRCVPISNHLYFYWYRQILGQKVEFLVSFYNNEISEKSEIFDDQFSVERPDGSNFTLKIRSTKLEDSAMYFCASSDLIGYEQYFGPGTRLTVT.

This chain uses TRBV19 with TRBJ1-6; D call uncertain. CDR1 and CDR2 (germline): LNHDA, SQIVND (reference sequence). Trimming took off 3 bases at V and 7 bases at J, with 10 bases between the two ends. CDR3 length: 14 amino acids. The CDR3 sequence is CASSMVTENSPLHF. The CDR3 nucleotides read TGTGCCAGTAGTATGGTAACAGAGAATTCACCCCTCCACTTT.

The CDR3 region is CASSQDPGPWTGEVAFF. CDR3 bases: TGCGCCAGCAGCCAAGATCCGGGTCCGTGGACAGGGGAGGTTGCTTTCTTT. This chain connects TRBV4-1 to TRBJ1-1; TRBD1 matches 9 bases. Unmatched junction bases numbered 16, after V lost 0 bases and J lost 11 bases. This CDR3 has 17 residues. Per the germline V gene, CDR1 is MGHRA and CDR2 is YSYEKL.

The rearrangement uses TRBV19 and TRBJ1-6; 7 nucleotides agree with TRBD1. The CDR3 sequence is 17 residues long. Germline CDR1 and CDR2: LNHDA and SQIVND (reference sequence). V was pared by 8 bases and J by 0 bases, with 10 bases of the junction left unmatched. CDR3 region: CASRDSQKTSYNSPLHF. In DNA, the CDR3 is TGTGCCAGTCGGGACAGTCAAAAAACCTCCTATAATTCACCCCTCCACTTT.

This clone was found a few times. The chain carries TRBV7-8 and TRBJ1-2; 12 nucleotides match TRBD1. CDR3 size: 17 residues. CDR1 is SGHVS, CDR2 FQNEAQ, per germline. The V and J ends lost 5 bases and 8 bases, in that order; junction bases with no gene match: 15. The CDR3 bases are TGTGCCAGCAGCCCTCGGGACAGGGGGCGCGACGGGATAGGCTACACCTTC. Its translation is CASSPRDRGRDGIGYTF.

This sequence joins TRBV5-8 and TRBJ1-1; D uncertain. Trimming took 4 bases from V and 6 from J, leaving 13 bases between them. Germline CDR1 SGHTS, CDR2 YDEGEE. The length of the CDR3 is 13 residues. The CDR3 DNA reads TGTGCCAGCAGCCTGGGCGAGGGAGCTGAAGCTTTCTTT. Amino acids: CASSLGEGAEAFF. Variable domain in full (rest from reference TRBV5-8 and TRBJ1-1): EAGVTQSPTHLIKTRGQQATLRCSPISGHTSVYWYQQALGLGLQFLLWYDEGEERNRGNFPPRFSGRQFPNYSSELNVNALELEDSALYLCASSLGEGAEAFFGQGTRLTVV.

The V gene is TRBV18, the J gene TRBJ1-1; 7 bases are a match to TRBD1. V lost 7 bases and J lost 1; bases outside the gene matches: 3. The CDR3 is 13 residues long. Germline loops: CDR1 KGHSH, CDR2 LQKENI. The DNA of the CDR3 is TGTGCCAGCTTGGGACAGAAGAACACTGAAGCTTTCTTT. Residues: CASLGQKNTEAFF. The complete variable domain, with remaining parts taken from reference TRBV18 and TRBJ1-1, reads NAGVMQNPRHLVRRRGQEARLRCSPMKGHSHVYWYRQLPEEGLKFMVYLQKENIIDESGMPKERFSAEFPKEGPSILRIQQVVRGDSAAYFCASLGQKNTEAFFGQGTRLTVV.

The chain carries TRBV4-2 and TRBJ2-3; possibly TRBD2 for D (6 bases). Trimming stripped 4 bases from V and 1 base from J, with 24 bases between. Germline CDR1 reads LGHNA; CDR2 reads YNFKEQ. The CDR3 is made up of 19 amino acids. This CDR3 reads CASSPTHYRDSPGTDTQYF. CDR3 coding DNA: TGTGCCAGCAGCCCGACCCACTACCGGGACTCCCCGGGCACAGATACGCAGTATTTT.

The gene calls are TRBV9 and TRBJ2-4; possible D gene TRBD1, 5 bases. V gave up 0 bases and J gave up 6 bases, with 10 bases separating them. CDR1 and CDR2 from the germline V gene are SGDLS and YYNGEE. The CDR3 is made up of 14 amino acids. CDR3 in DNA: TGTGCCAGCAGCGTAGGGGGCTCGGGAAACATTCAGTACTTC. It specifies CASSVGGSGNIQYF.

In DNA form, the CDR3 reads TGTGCCAGTAGTATAGCTGACAGCCTCTCTGGAAACACCATATATTTT. This gives the protein CASSIADSLSGNTIYF. The chain carries TRBV19 and TRBJ1-3, with D maybe TRBD1 (5 bases). Trimming left V 1 base short and J 0 bases short, with 10 bases between. Germline assignment: CDR1 LNHDA and CDR2 SQIVND (reference sequence). The CDR3 covers 16 residues.

The CDR3, as DNA: TGCAGCGTTGAACTCCGTAACTATGGCTACACCTTC. Its protein product is CSVELRNYGYTF. The gene calls are TRBV29-1 and TRBJ1-2; D ambiguous. The length of the CDR3 is 12 residues. Between the trimmed V and J ends, which lost 2 bases and 1 base, there was a span of 5 bases. Germline assignment: CDR1 SQVTM and CDR2 ANQGSEA. The complete variable domain, with remaining parts taken from reference TRBV29-1 and TRBJ1-2, reads SAVISQKPSRDICQRGTSLTIQCQVDSQVTMMFWYRQQPGQSLTLIATANQGSEATYESGFVIDKFPISRPNLTFSTLTVSNMSPEDSSIYLCSVELRNYGYTFGSGTRLTVV.

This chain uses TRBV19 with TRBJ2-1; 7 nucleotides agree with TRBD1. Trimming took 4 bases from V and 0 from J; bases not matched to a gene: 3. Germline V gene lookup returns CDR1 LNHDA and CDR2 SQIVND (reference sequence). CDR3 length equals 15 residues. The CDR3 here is CASSKQGSSYNEQFF. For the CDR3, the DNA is TGTGCCAGTAGTAAACAGGGGAGCTCCTACAATGAGCAGTTCTTC.

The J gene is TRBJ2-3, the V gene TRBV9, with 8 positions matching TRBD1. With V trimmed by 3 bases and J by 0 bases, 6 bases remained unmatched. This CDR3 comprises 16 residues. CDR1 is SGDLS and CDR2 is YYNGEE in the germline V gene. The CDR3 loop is CASSAGQGDSTDTQYF. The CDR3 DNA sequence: TGTGCCAGCAGCGCCGGACAGGGAGATAGCACAGATACGCAGTATTTT.

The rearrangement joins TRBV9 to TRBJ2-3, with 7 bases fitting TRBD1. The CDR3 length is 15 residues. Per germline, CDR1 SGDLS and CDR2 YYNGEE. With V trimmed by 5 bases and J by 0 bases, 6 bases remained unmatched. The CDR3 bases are TGTGCCAGCAGGAGAGAGGGACAGAGCACAGATACGCAGTATTTT. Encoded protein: CASRREGQSTDTQYF.

The CDR3 nucleotides read TGTGCAAGTCGCTCCCCTACCCCCGGAGCTTTATTTTCTGGAAACACCATATATTTT. Its protein is CASRSPTPGALFSGNTIYF. J is TRBJ1-3 and V is TRBV12-2. TRBV12-2 is a listed pseudogene. The CDR3 has 19 amino acids.